These 23 T cell receptor beta chains were sequenced from one sample in a study of post-analysis software for immune sequencing data. Findings and caveats of the study: Four or five TRBV segments (TRBV5-6, TRBV5-1 and TRBV20-1 among them) occurred more frequently in patients than in controls.

No antigen has been assigned to these receptors. Unique-molecular-identifier-tagged TCR beta cDNA libraries were used. TCRdb passed the PCR reads through MiXCR, listing each CDR3 protein once. The profile shows about 680,000 distinct CDR3 sequences, approximately 59% of them singletons. Sequencing was performed on blood. These receptor sequences come from a girl aged 2 to 10 with multiple sclerosis.

The rearrangement uses TRBV14 and TRBJ1-1; D not certain. CDR3 size: 15 residues. The V gene's germline CDR1 is SGHDN and CDR2 FVKESK. V was shortened by 2 bases and J by 3 bases, with 13 bases between the two germline ends. The CDR3, as DNA: TGTGCCAGCAGCCAATTCTTCCAGAGTCACACTGAAGCTTTCTTT. The encoded protein is CASSQFFQSHTEAFF.

The chain uses TRBV20-1 and TRBJ2-5; 7 bases fit TRBD1. Gene TRBJ2-7 matches the end of the DNA better, so the J call may be wrong. This CDR3 contains 12 residues. Germline V CDR1 and CDR2: DFQATT, SNEGSKA (reference sequence). The CDR3 region is CSASDRDGEQYF. In DNA form, the CDR3 reads TGCAGTGCTTCCGACAGGGACGGCGAGCAGTACTTC.

CDR3 bases: TGTGCCGGCCAGCCGGGACGAAACACCGGGGAGCTGTTTTTT. As protein: CAGQPGRNTGELFF. This sequence joins TRBV10-3 and TRBJ2-2; D is possibly TRBD1 or TRBD2 (5 bases each). CDR3 size: 14 residues. V was trimmed by 11 bases and J by 2 bases, leaving 15 bases between them. The germline gives CDR1 ENHRY, CDR2 SYGVKD.

With respect to this clonotype: A junction end diverges from the germline sequence, so it may reflect a read error. This chain joins TRBV6-5 and TRBJ2-4; D gene uncertain. Germline lookup yields CDR1 MNHEY and CDR2 SVGAGI. This CDR3 region has 11 residues. For the CDR3, the DNA is TGTGCCGGCAGTTACGGAGTGGAGCAGTACTTC. Protein sequence: CAGSYGVEQYF.

This clonotype was detected only a few times. This chain uses TRBV12-3 or TRBV12-4 with TRBJ2-1; D uncertain. This CDR3 contains 14 residues. V lost 2 bases and J 1 base, leaving 6 bases between the germline ends. CDR3: CASSLKGSYNEQFF. CDR3 nucleotides: TGTGCCAGCAGTTTAAAGGGTTCCTACAATGAGCAGTTCTTC.

The chain uses TRBV27 and TRBJ2-7, with 7 nucleotides matching TRBD1. Trimming cost V 4 bases and J 2 bases; bases outside gene matches: 8. The CDR3 has 15 residues. Germline V gives CDR1 MNHEY, CDR2 SMNVEV (reference sequence). For the CDR3, the DNA is TGTGCCAGCAGTTCGGGACAGTTTACCACCTACGAGCAGTACTTC. This encodes CASSSGQFTTYEQYF.

This chain connects TRBV10-2 to TRBJ2-6; 9 bases are a match to TRBD1. Germline V gene sequence: CDR1 WSHSY, CDR2 SAAADI. Germline trimming cut 3 bases from V and 2 bases from J; bases unmatched to any gene: 8. The CDR3 extends over 18 amino acids. The CDR3 sequence: CASSDYTRQGAGANVLTF. The CDR3 DNA reads as TGCGCCAGCAGTGATTATACGAGACAGGGGGCTGGGGCCAACGTCCTGACTTTC.

This clonotype was observed a few times. The V call is TRBV5-1, the J call TRBJ2-6, with D maybe TRBD2 (5 bases). Germline V gene lookup returns CDR1 SGHRS and CDR2 YFSETQ. The CDR3 contains 17 residues. Trimming removed 0 bases at V and 2 bases at J, with 12 bases between. The CDR3 DNA reads TGCGCCAGCAGCTTGGGGCCAGGACTGACTGGGGCCAACGTCCTGACTTTC. Translating it yields CASSLGPGLTGANVLTF.

V and J are TRBV20-1 and TRBJ2-3; 11 positions match TRBD2. V gave up 5 bases and J gave up 11 bases; unmatched junction bases: 12. The CDR3 runs 14 residues. The V gene's germline CDR1 is DFQATT and CDR2 SNEGSKA (reference sequence). CDR3 bases: TGCAGTGCTGCCCTTGGGACTAGCGGTGTGGTGCAGTATTTT. It yields the protein CSAALGTSGVVQYF.

The chain carries TRBV10-1 and TRBJ2-1, with a tentative D call TRBD1 (6 bases). Germline loops: CDR1 WNHNN, CDR2 SYGVQD (reference sequence). Trimming pared 5 bases from V and 7 bases from J, leaving 15 bases between. The length of the CDR3 is 14 residues. In nucleotides, the CDR3 is TGCGCCAGCAGTCAAGGCAGGGGATATAATGAGCAGTTCTTC. Translation: CASSQGRGYNEQFF.

This clonotype has a single count. The chain employs TRBV7-2 and TRBJ2-5, with 7 nucleotides matching TRBD1. The closer fit of TRBJ2-7 to the DNA end suggests the J call may be wrong. CDR1 and CDR2 from the germline V gene are SGHTA and FQGNSA. The CDR3 is made up of 14 amino acids. DNA for the CDR3: TGTGCCAGCAGCAAACGACAGGGTAACTACGAGCAGTACTTC. This encodes CASSKRQGNYEQYF.

This sequence joins TRBV7-8 and TRBJ2-5, with D perhaps matching TRBD2 (6 bases). The V and J ends lost 5 bases and 5 bases respectively, with 15 bases between them. Germline V gives CDR1 SGHVS, CDR2 FQNEAQ. The length of the CDR3 is 14 residues. CDR3 amino acids: CASSPTGVPETQYF. CDR3 bases: TGTGCCAGCAGCCCGACGGGGGTTCCGGAGACCCAGTACTTC.

The chain combines TRBV28 with TRBJ2-1, with 10 positions matching TRBD2. Losses at the gene ends were 5 bases for V and 7 bases for J; bases not matched to a gene: 8. The germline V gene encodes CDR1 MDHEN and CDR2 SYDVKM. The CDR3 is made up of 15 amino acids. CDR3 sequence reads: CASSPQREGQNEQFF. CDR3 coding DNA: TGTGCCAGCAGTCCACAGCGGGAGGGCCAGAATGAGCAGTTCTTC.

The chain employs TRBV20-1 and TRBJ2-1; 14 positions agree with TRBD2. CDR1 and CDR2 (germline): DFQATT, SNEGSKA (reference sequence). CDR3 size: 15 residues. The CDR3 sequence: CSATPGLAGVDEQFF. CDR3 coding DNA: TGCAGCGCAACCCCGGGACTAGCGGGGGTCGATGAGCAGTTCTTC.

V and J are TRBV4-1 and TRBJ2-7, with 8 bases that match TRBD2. J gave up 3 bases and V 1 base, and 8 bases lay outside the gene matches. Germline V gives CDR1 MGHRA, CDR2 YSYEKL. The CDR3 contains 16 residues. The CDR3 DNA reads TGCGCCAGCAGCCAAGTGGGTAGGACTAGCAGCTACGAGCAGTACTTC. It codes for CASSQVGRTSSYEQYF.

V gene TRBV12-3 or TRBV12-4 combines with J gene TRBJ2-1; TRBD1 might be the D (5 bases). The CDR3 contains 13 residues. Trimming took 6 bases from V and 6 from J, leaving 12 bases between them. The CDR3 reads CASRRGHLNEQFF. The DNA for the CDR3 is TGTGCCAGCAGACGTGGACACCTCAATGAGCAGTTCTTC.

This clonotype was seen a few times. The chain has TRBV9 and TRBJ2-7; weak D call: TRBD2 (5 bases). This CDR3 has 13 amino acids. V was shortened by 5 bases and J by 3 bases, with 12 bases between the two germline ends. Looked up from germline, CDR1 is SGDLS and CDR2 is YYNGEE. As DNA, the CDR3 is TGTGCCAGCAGTAGTGAGGGCCTCTACGAGCAGTACTTC. It is translated as CASSSEGLYEQYF.

The rearrangement uses TRBV7-9 and TRBJ2-1; D call uncertain. Germline values: CDR1 SEHNR, CDR2 FQNEAQ (reference sequence). The CDR3 totals 16 residues. V was shortened by 4 bases and J by 1 base, with 14 bases between the two germline ends. The CDR3 spells CASSSPAGESYNEQFF. The CDR3 DNA sequence: TGTGCCAGCAGCTCACCCGCTGGCGAGTCCTACAATGAGCAGTTCTTC.

The V and J genes are TRBV4-1 and TRBJ1-2; D not certain. V was trimmed by 1 base and J by 4 bases, leaving 13 bases between them. The length of the CDR3 is 15 residues. Germline loops: CDR1 MGHRA, CDR2 YSYEKL. The CDR3 here is CASSQVFPPGYGYTF. The CDR3 coding sequence is TGCGCCAGCAGCCAAGTGTTTCCCCCGGGCTATGGCTACACCTTC.

The rearrangement links TRBV6-6 to TRBJ2-7; D not certain. CDR1 is MNHNY, CDR2 SVGAGI, per germline (reference sequence). V was trimmed by 4 bases and J by 7 bases, leaving 8 bases between them. The CDR3 runs 11 residues. CDR3 coding DNA: TGTGCCAGCAGTTCCGTTAGGGAGCAGTACTTC. Protein product: CASSSVREQYF.

The CDR3 sequence is CASSLFYDRRPGKQYF. CDR3 coding DNA: TGTGCCAGCAGTTTATTTTACGACCGACGCCCGGGGAAGCAGTACTTC. The genes are TRBV27 and TRBJ2-7; tentative D call: TRBD2 (5 bases). Germline CDR1 reads MNHEY; CDR2 reads SMNVEV (reference sequence). The CDR3 is 16 residues long. Trimming left V 1 base short and J 8 bases short, with 21 bases between.

This chain uses TRBV10-3 with TRBJ2-5; D is unclear. The CDR3 is made up of 14 amino acids. V gave up 4 bases and J gave up 4 bases, with 13 bases separating them. The V gene's germline CDR1 is ENHRY and CDR2 SYGVKD. The CDR3 is CAISAVRQGETQYF. In DNA form, the CDR3 reads TGTGCCATCAGTGCAGTCAGACAAGGAGAGACCCAGTACTTC.

This clonotype has just a few counts. This rearrangement joins TRBV20-1 to TRBJ2-1; the D gene is possibly TRBD1 (5 bases). The CDR3 runs 12 residues. Germline assignment: CDR1 DFQATT and CDR2 SNEGSKA (reference sequence). The V end lost 7 bases, the J end lost 5 bases, and 12 bases lay between the germline ends. The CDR3 DNA is TGCAGTGTGGTTAGCAGGGACAATGAGCAGTTCTTC. It encodes CSVVSRDNEQFF.